The entry below gives a single TCR beta chain sequence along with its context. This receptor's antigen is unknown. No quality values exist for individual bases; no much larger clone is one base distant. V is cut back by 4 bases and J by 6 bases, with 6 bases in the junction unmatched. The CDR3 spans 17 residues, from the cysteine through the phenylalanine. Only the CDR3 portion is preserved as DNA: 51 bases, with reading frame beginning at the first base. CDR1 MNHEY and CDR2 SVGAGI are derived from the germline V gene. TCR cDNA was synthesized by 5'RACE template switching, which introduced a universal primer site and unique molecular identifiers. Priming of cDNA synthesis was performed from both the TCR alpha and TCR beta constant segments. Libraries were amplified in two PCR steps, with sample barcodes and sequencing adapters added in the second step. Libraries were sequenced on Illumina HiSeq 2500 (2x100 bp) or NovaSeq (2x150 bp). The study's own analysis went as follows. MIGEC was used to demultiplex reads and collapse the reads into UMI consensus sequences, and MiXCR was used for V(D)J alignment. Clonotypes responding to the vaccine were identified with edgeR on replicate PBMC samples, with the criteria of FDR below 0.01 and a log2 fold change above 5 up to day 15. CD4 or CD8 identity was assigned to each bulk clonotype according to whether the clonotype was present at higher abundance in the sequenced CD4 repertoire or the sequenced CD8 repertoire. Using fastp trimming at Q25 and MiXCR clonotype assembly, TCRdb reanalyzed the public sequencing data and kept in-frame beta chains. Rows with a matching CDR3 protein are joined into one entry that keeps the most common DNA and genes. None of the V and J calls come from the authors' own analysis; TCRdb made them. A total of 450,000 to 550,000 distinct CDR3 sequences appear in this sample, 15% to 20% of them only once. Roughly an eighth of the sample rests with the top ten.

The label giving this sample's treatment or condition can be read as: live attenuated yellow fever vaccine strain. At each blood-draw timepoint, two biological replicates of bulk PBMCs were collected. A standard Ficoll-Paque protocol was used to isolate PBMCs from peripheral blood. RNA was extracted with TriZol from bulk PBMCs, CD4 and CD8 fractions, and dextramer-positive and dextramer-negative fractions. This entry comes from a study of T cells after yellow fever vaccination (dated by TCRdb to the late 2010s). At the level of the whole study: The SMART-Seq v4 Ultra Low Input RNA kit was used to prepare libraries from fractions with low cell numbers. The cohort comprised two healthy male donors, one aged 18 to 30 and one aged 30 to 40 years. Blood was collected at multiple timepoints before and after primary and secondary immunization, and bulk PBMC replicates and cell subsets were isolated. To track T-cell clones before and after primary and booster YFV17D yellow fever vaccination, bulk TCR alpha and beta repertoires were sequenced longitudinally. On the study overall, not on this receptor specifically: After the booster, most of the clones that had expanded following primary vaccination were detected again (roughly 96% of CD4 and 80% to 90% of CD8), which suggests that memory was broadly maintained. A small fraction of clonotypes showed up in both the CD4 and CD8 compartments, probably as a result of convergent recombination. Only a couple of donors were included in the study, so the extent to which the findings can be generalized is limited. Because abundant contaminating clonotypes from the bulk population could be contained in FACS-sorted repertoires, computational filtering was required. The secondary T-cell response was weaker than the primary response but faster, peaking on day 5 instead of day 15.

Sequencing used PBMCs, obtained 15 days after the yellow fever booster vaccination. Rearrangement joined TRBV6-5 to TRBJ2-2, with 15 junctional bases fitting TRBD2. The clonotype originates from a man younger than 45 who received the YFV17D yellow fever vaccine. CDR3 reads: CASSFGLAGGRAGELFF. DNA sequence: TGTGCCAGCAGTTTCGGACTAGCGGGAGGGCGCGCCGGGGAGCTGTTTTTT.